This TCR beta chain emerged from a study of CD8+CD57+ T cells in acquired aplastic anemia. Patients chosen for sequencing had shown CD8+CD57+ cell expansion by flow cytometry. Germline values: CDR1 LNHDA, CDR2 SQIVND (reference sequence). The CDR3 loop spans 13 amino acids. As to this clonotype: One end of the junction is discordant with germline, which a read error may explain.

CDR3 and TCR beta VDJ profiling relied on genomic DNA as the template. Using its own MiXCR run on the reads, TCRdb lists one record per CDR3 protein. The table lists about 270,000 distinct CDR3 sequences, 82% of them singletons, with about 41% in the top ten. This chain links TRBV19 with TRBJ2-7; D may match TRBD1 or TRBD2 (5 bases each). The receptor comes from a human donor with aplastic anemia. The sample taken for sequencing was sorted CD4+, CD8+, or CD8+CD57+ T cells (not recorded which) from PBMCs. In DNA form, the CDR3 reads TGTGCCAGTAGTGCACGGGACGCCGGGGAGCTGTACTTC. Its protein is CASSARDAGELYF.